Each of the 17 T cell receptor beta chains below was sequenced from the same sample in a study of cytomegalovirus exposure and HLA in healthy donors (TCRdb year 2017). Library preparation was by the immunoSEQ multiplex PCR assay. For the multiplex PCR, a mixture combining 60 forward primers for TCR Vbeta segments and 13 reverse primers for TCR Jbeta segments was used. TCRdb retrieved this table from immuneACCESS and kept in-frame rearrangements only. Not all clones are present; in checked studies, unresolved V genes account for under half, and no reason is known for the remainder. The sample table holds around 80,000 clones, of which 74% were seen once. Approximately 9% of the sample rests with the top ten. The sample comprised PBMCs. The receptors shown here come from a man aged 40-49 years in good health and CMV-seropositive.

The chain has TRBV30 and TRBJ2-7, with 9 bases that match TRBD2. Germline V gene lookup returns CDR1 GTSNPN and CDR2 SVGIG (reference sequence). V lost 3 bases, J lost 3 bases, and 6 bases stayed unmatched. This CDR3 has 14 residues. CDR3 sequence: CAWSEGSGSYEQYF. In nucleotides, the CDR3 is TGTGCCTGGAGCGAGGGTAGCGGGAGCTACGAGCAGTACTTC.

This sequence joins TRBV7-7 and TRBJ2-2; perhaps TRBD2 as D (6 bases). The CDR3 contains 16 residues. Germline CDR1 SSHAT, CDR2 FNYEAQ (reference sequence). Trimming cost V 6 bases and J 4 bases, with 18 bases left between them. As DNA, the CDR3 is TGTGCCAGCAGTGTAGCCGGGGGAGCGATCACCGGGGAGCTGTTTTTT. The encoded protein is CASSVAGGAITGELFF.

The chain is built from TRBV27 and TRBJ1-1; a weak D match, TRBD1 (5 bases). CDR3 length: 16 amino acids. Germline-derived CDR1 and CDR2 are MNHEY and SMNVEV (reference sequence). V lost 3 bases to trimming and J lost 1 base, with 15 bases between them. The CDR3 sequence: CASSFAGSRGNTEAFF. In DNA, the CDR3 is TGTGCCAGCAGTTTCGCAGGGTCTAGGGGGAACACTGAAGCTTTCTTT.

The chain combines TRBV5-4 with TRBJ2-1, with D hard to call. Deletions cut 1 base from V and 9 bases from J, with 11 bases between. The CDR3 is made up of 13 amino acids. Germline V lookup: CDR1 SGHNT, CDR2 YYREEE (reference sequence). The CDR3, as DNA: TGTGCCAGCAGCTTGACCTTGGCTGGTGAGCAGTTCTTC. Its protein product is CASSLTLAGEQFF.

V usage is TRBV9 and J usage is TRBJ2-7, with D perhaps matching TRBD2 (7 bases). With 3 bases removed from V and 6 bases from J, the gap between germline ends came to 19 bases. CDR1 is SGDLS, CDR2 YYNGEE, per germline. CDR3 length: 15 amino acids. The CDR3 spells CASSGAGGGGGEQYF. The CDR3 DNA reads as TGTGCCAGCAGCGGTGCTGGGGGGGGCGGCGGCGAGCAGTACTTC.

V gene TRBV7-2 combines with J gene TRBJ2-2, with TRBD1 as a possible D gene (5 bases). Germline V lookup: CDR1 SGHTA, CDR2 FQGNSA. This CDR3 comprises 15 residues. Trimming took off 3 bases at V and 6 bases at J, with 14 bases between the two ends. CDR3 in amino acids: CASSLRQGGSGELFF. The CDR3 DNA reads TGTGCCAGCAGCTTGAGGCAGGGTGGTTCCGGGGAGCTGTTTTTT.

The chain joins TRBV28 to TRBJ2-7; the D gene is possibly TRBD2 (5 bases). The germline gives CDR1 MDHEN, CDR2 SYDVKM. The CDR3 loop spans 14 amino acids. Trimming pared 3 bases from V and 5 bases from J, leaving 14 bases between. The CDR3 is CASSFGGLSDEQYF. The CDR3 DNA reads as TGTGCCAGCAGTTTTGGAGGATTATCTGACGAGCAGTACTTC.

This rearrangement joins TRBV28 to TRBJ2-1, with 9 positions matching TRBD2. The J segment lost 7 bases and the V segment lost 6 bases, leaving 10 bases of the junction unmatched. The germline CDR1 and CDR2 sequences are MDHEN and SYDVKM. This CDR3 region has 15 residues. CDR3 in DNA: TGTGCCAGCAGCCGTAGCGGGAGAATGGGAAATGAGCAGTTCTTC. This encodes CASSRSGRMGNEQFF.

This clone came up a few times. V and J are TRBV28 and TRBJ2-7, with TRBD1 as a possible D gene (5 bases). The CDR3 runs to 13 residues. In germline, CDR1 is MDHEN, CDR2 SYDVKM. Trimming pared 11 bases from V and 2 bases from J, leaving 16 bases between. The CDR3 protein is CAGLDSDTYEQYF. The CDR3 DNA sequence: TGTGCCGGATTAGACAGCGATACCTACGAGCAGTACTTC.

This chain uses TRBV28 with TRBJ2-7; no clear D. The CDR3 covers 12 residues. Trimming cost V 0 bases and J 7 bases, with 7 bases left between them. Per the germline V gene, CDR1 is MDHEN and CDR2 is SYDVKM. The chain's CDR3 is CASSLWPGEQYF. For the CDR3, the DNA is TGTGCCAGCAGTTTATGGCCCGGGGAGCAGTACTTC.

The J gene is TRBJ2-7, the V gene TRBV11-3; 7 bases fit TRBD2. Trimming took 5 bases from V and 0 from J; bases not matched to a gene: 4. This CDR3 is built from 14 residues. Germline V gives CDR1 SGHNT, CDR2 YENEEA. The CDR3 nucleotides read TGTGCCAGCAGCCCCGGGAGGAGCTCCTACGAGCAGTACTTC. This sequence encodes CASSPGRSSYEQYF.

The rearrangement uses TRBV6-5 and TRBJ1-5; D is ambiguous. The CDR3 sequence is 14 residues long. Trimming pared 6 bases from V and 0 bases from J, leaving 9 bases between. The germline V gene has CDR1 MNHEY and CDR2 SVGAGI. The CDR3 loop is CASRRSDSNQPQHF. DNA for the CDR3: TGTGCCAGCAGACGGAGTGATAGCAATCAGCCCCAGCATTTT.

The rearrangement uses TRBV5-8 and TRBJ2-5; possible D gene TRBD1, 7 bases. The germline CDR1 and CDR2 sequences are SGHTS and YDEGEE. V was shortened by 0 bases and J by 5 bases, with 14 bases between the two germline ends. The CDR3 covers 15 residues. The CDR3 spells CASSLGQGGRETQYF. CDR3 in DNA: TGTGCCAGCAGCTTGGGTCAGGGGGGCAGGGAGACCCAGTACTTC.

The chain joins TRBV5-1 to TRBJ1-2, with 10 nucleotides matching TRBD1. The J segment lost 8 bases and the V segment lost 3 bases, leaving 7 bases of the junction unmatched. There are 14 residues in the CDR3. CDR1 is SGHRS and CDR2 is YFSETQ in the germline V gene. CDR3 DNA sequence: TGCGCCAGCAGCTCCACCGGGACAGGGGACGGCTACACCTTC. Protein sequence: CASSSTGTGDGYTF.

V gene TRBV7-2 combines with J gene TRBJ2-1, with D possibly being TRBD2 (6 bases). The germline gives CDR1 SGHTA, CDR2 FQGNSA. The CDR3 covers 14 residues. With 6 bases removed from V and 7 bases from J, the gap between germline ends came to 16 bases. The CDR3 reads CASSGTQTRNEQFF. CDR3 nucleotides: TGTGCCAGCAGTGGGACTCAAACGAGGAATGAGCAGTTCTTC.

This clone was detected a few times. The chain combines TRBV19 with TRBJ1-5; TRBD1 aligns across 10 bases. Trimming at V came to 4 bases and at J to 6 bases, leaving 6 bases not matched to a gene. The CDR3 contains 15 residues. Germline V gene sequence: CDR1 LNHDA, CDR2 SQIVND (reference sequence). The CDR3 coding sequence is TGTGCCAGTAGTACCCTCGGGACAGGGGTTCAGCCCCAGCATTTT. It translates to CASSTLGTGVQPQHF.

The chain joins TRBV2 to TRBJ2-5; TRBD2 matches 8 bases. V was clipped by 2 bases and J by 5 bases; unmatched bases: 4. Per germline, CDR1 SNHLY and CDR2 FYNNEI. The CDR3 length is 14 residues. CDR3 nucleotides: TGTGCCAGCAGTGAATTGGCTAGCGGGGAGACCCAGTACTTC. Translating it yields CASSELASGETQYF. The variable domain in full, completed from reference TRBV2 and TRBJ2-5, reads EPEVTQTPSHQVTQMGQEVILRCVPISNHLYFYWYRQILGQKVEFLVSFYNNEISEKSEIFDDQFSVERPDGSNFTLKIRSTKLEDSAMYFCASSELASGETQYFGPGTRLLVL.